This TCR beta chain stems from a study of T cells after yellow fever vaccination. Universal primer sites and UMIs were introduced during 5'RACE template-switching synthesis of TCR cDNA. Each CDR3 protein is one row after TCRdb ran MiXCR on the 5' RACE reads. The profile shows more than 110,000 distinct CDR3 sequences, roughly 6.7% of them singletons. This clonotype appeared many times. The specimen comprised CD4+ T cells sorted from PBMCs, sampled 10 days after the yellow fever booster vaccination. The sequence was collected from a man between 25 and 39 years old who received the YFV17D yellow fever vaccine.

The DNA for the CDR3 is TGCAGCACCCCCTGGCGGGAGGTTAGTTCCGAGCAGTACTTC. Its translation: CSTPWREVSSEQYF. The chain recombines TRBV29-1 with TRBJ2-7, with 8 bases aligning to TRBD2. Germline CDR1 and CDR2: SQVTM and ANQGSEA. The CDR3 runs to 14 residues. V lost 8 bases and J lost 6; bases outside the gene matches: 15.